This paragraph reports one TCR beta chain. These data originate in a study of blood T cell repertoires in COVID-19. Study as a whole: The study drew acute and convalescent COVID-19 samples from the United States, Italy and Spain. Sample material is recorded as cDNA or gDNA derived from T cells, B-cell-depleted T cells, or PBMCs.

Grouping used clinical history reported by participants in a survey and questionnaire. The CDR3 is 15 amino acids. CDR1 and CDR2 (germline): SEHNR, FQNEAQ (reference sequence). With V trimmed by 5 bases and J by 7 bases, 6 bases remained unmatched. The repertoire was sequenced with immunoSEQ multiplex PCR; TCRdb's copy has only in-frame clones and lacks some. Of roughly 300,000 clones in the sample, 80% to 90% were seen once. Sequencing was performed on PBMCs or T cells enriched from blood (not recorded which). This receptor was identified in a woman aged 40 to 50 with acute COVID-19. The chain recombines TRBV7-9 with TRBJ1-5; the match to TRBD1 covers 12 bases. The CDR3 sequence is CASSPGQGARQPQHF. For the CDR3, the DNA is TGTGCCAGCAGCCCGGGACAGGGGGCAAGGCAGCCCCAGCATTTT.